This T cell receptor beta chain was sequenced for a study of cytomegalovirus exposure and HLA in healthy donors. The study ran its PCR with 60 Vbeta and 13 Jbeta primers. The repertoire was sequenced with immunoSEQ multiplex PCR; TCRdb's copy has only in-frame clones and lacks some. The sample comprises 95,000 to 150,000 clones, under 85% of which are singletons, and roughly 4% rests with the top ten. Study results and caveats: Most subjects had HLA-A and HLA-B alleles reportedly predicted accurately by TCR beta sequences. Later analysis suggested most CMV-associated TCR beta chains were HLA-restricted.

Trimming stripped 5 bases from V and 5 bases from J, with 16 bases between. CDR3 length: 14 amino acids. The germline CDR1 and CDR2 sequences are SGHDT and YYEEEE. As for this clone: The antigen remains undetermined.

J is TRBJ1-1 and V is TRBV5-6, with D perhaps TRBD1 (6 bases). The specimen sequenced was PBMCs. The clonotype comes from a human donor in good health. For the CDR3, the DNA is TGTGCCAGCAGAGCGGACAGTATGCGGACTGAAGCTTTCTTT. This sequence encodes CASRADSMRTEAFF.